The 8 T cell receptor beta chains given below trace back to one sample, sequenced in a study of cytomegalovirus exposure and HLA in healthy donors (dated by TCRdb to 2015 to 2018). Library method: the immunoSEQ multiplex PCR assay. For the multiplex PCR, a mixture combining 60 forward primers for TCR Vbeta segments and 13 reverse primers for TCR Jbeta segments was used. This is the immuneACCESS table as TCRdb keeps it, with only in-frame sequences that have V and J called. A part of the clones is gone; compared with another copy, unresolved V genes explain less than half, and the rest is unexplained. Recorded for this sample are 100,000 to 150,000 clones; about 80% of them occurred a single time. Roughly 4% of the sample rests with the top ten. Sequencing input: PBMCs. The receptors derive from a woman in her forties in good health and CMV-seronegative.

The rearrangement links TRBV2 to TRBJ2-2, with 7 bases matching TRBD1. V shed 7 bases and J 7 bases; nucleotides not matched to a gene: 3. CDR1 and CDR2 from the germline V gene are SNHLY and FYNNEI. The CDR3 is made up of 12 amino acids. The CDR3 reads CASKTGIGELFF. For the CDR3, the DNA is TGTGCCAGCAAGACAGGGATCGGGGAGCTGTTTTTT.

This chain links TRBV7-2 with TRBJ1-4, with D possibly matching TRBD1 (5 bases). The CDR3 covers 17 residues. The germline V gene encodes CDR1 SGHTA and CDR2 FQGNSA. V lost 5 bases and J lost 2, with 18 bases in between. CDR3 protein: CASSRGLLGATNEKLFF. CDR3 bases: TGTGCCAGCAGCCGGGGACTCCTAGGGGCCACTAATGAAAAACTGTTTTTT.

This clone was seen a few times. This chain links TRBV6-1 with TRBJ1-5; tentative D call: TRBD1 (6 bases). The germline V gene has CDR1 MNHNS and CDR2 SASEGT. Trimming pared 6 bases from V and 5 bases from J, leaving 11 bases between. The CDR3 contains 13 residues. The CDR3 region is CASSRDIYQPQHF. The CDR3 nucleotides read TGTGCCAGCAGCCGGGACATTTATCAGCCCCAGCATTTT.

This clone was seen only once. The chain joins TRBV27 to TRBJ2-5, with D possibly TRBD2 on 6 matching bases. This CDR3 spans 14 amino acids. Trimming removed 5 bases at V and 3 bases at J, with 13 bases between. Per the germline V gene, CDR1 is MNHEY and CDR2 is SMNVEV (reference sequence). The CDR3 sequence: CASSHRSGEETQYF. As DNA, the CDR3 is TGTGCCAGCAGTCACAGGTCGGGGGAAGAGACCCAGTACTTC.

The V and J genes are TRBV19 and TRBJ2-7, with 11 nucleotides matching TRBD1. J was trimmed by 5 bases and V by 4 bases; bases with no gene match: 4. Germline CDR1 reads LNHDA; CDR2 reads SQIVND (reference sequence). This CDR3 has 14 amino acids. The CDR3 here is CASSRTGGIDEQYF. The CDR3 DNA reads TGTGCCAGTAGTAGGACAGGGGGCATCGACGAGCAGTACTTC.

The chain joins TRBV2 to TRBJ2-7; 7 positions agree with TRBD1. This CDR3 comprises 13 residues. V was pared by 11 bases and J by 2 bases, with 9 bases of the junction left unmatched. Germline CDR1 reads SNHLY; CDR2 reads FYNNEI. CDR3 amino acids: CAGRQGLAYEQYF. The CDR3 DNA is TGTGCCGGACGACAGGGTCTGGCCTACGAGCAGTACTTC.

This clone was recorded a few times. This chain links TRBV18 with TRBJ1-1; 7 bases agree with TRBD1. Per germline, CDR1 KGHSH and CDR2 LQKENI. V dropped 3 bases and J dropped 7; count of bases not matched to a gene: 5. CDR3 length equals 13 residues. The CDR3 reads CASSPDRASEAFF. DNA of the CDR3: TGTGCCAGCTCACCCGACAGGGCCAGTGAAGCTTTCTTT.

The chain carries TRBV6-1 and TRBJ1-1, with unresolved D. The germline V gene encodes CDR1 MNHNS and CDR2 SASEGT. CDR3 length: 16 residues. Deletions cut 4 bases from V and 1 base from J, with 16 bases between. CDR3 DNA: TGTGCCAGCAGTGGGAGGTCAAAGGCATGGAACACTGAAGCTTTCTTT. The encoded protein is CASSGRSKAWNTEAFF.